The T cell receptor (beta chain) under discussion was sequenced for a study of T cell responses to AZD1222 COVID-19 vaccine. Study-wide points: Spike-specific TCRs gained breadth and depth after people received two AZD1222 doses.

The CDR3 has 13 residues. V lost 8 bases to trimming and J lost 3 bases, with 13 bases between them. Note on this clone: Its antigen is undetermined.

Some clones are missing from TCRdb's copy, which holds only in-frame ones; the method was immunoSEQ multiplex PCR. The sample lists 150,000 to 250,000 clones; roughly nine tenths were seen once. V gene TRBV23-1 combines with J gene TRBJ1-1, with unresolved D. TRBV23-1 carries the ORF label, with uncertain function. The sequencing here drew on peripheral blood, taken 28 days after the second AZD1222 dose. This TCR derives from an adult who received the AZD1222 COVID-19 vaccine. The CDR3 loop is CASPDKVHTEAFF. The CDR3 DNA is TGCGCCAGCCCCGATAAGGTTCACACTGAAGCTTTCTTT.